This TCR beta chain was sequenced in a study of T cells after yellow fever vaccination. Trimming took off 0 bases at V and 0 bases at J, with 7 bases between the two ends. Germline V gives CDR1 SGHRS, CDR2 YFSETQ. The CDR3 covers 14 residues. TCRdb called the 5' RACE reads again in MiXCR, with one record for every CDR3 protein. The repertoire holds some 260,000 distinct CDR3 sequences, with over 4.5% as singletons. The sequencing used CD4+ T cells sorted from PBMCs, collected on the day of the yellow fever booster vaccination. The chain has TRBV5-1 and TRBJ2-7; D not certain. This TCR was recovered from a man aged 18 to 29 who received the YFV17D yellow fever vaccine. The CDR3 is CASSLAQDSYEQYF. DNA for the CDR3: TGCGCCAGCAGCTTGGCCCAGGACTCCTACGAGCAGTACTTC. Based on the CDR3 plus reference TRBV5-1 and TRBJ2-7, the full variable domain is KAGVTQTPRYLIKTRGQQVTLSCSPISGHRSVSWYQQTPGQGLQFLFEYFSETQRNKGNFPGRFSGRQFSNSRSEMNVSTLELGDSALYLCASSLAQDSYEQYFGPGTRLTVT.